This T cell receptor beta chain was observed in a study of OX40 agonist ivuxolimab in advanced cancers. Sequenced by immunoSEQ multiplex PCR; TCRdb stores in-frame clones only, minus some. The sample shows around 68,000 clones, approximately 81% of them seen only once. This CDR3 has 16 residues. Germline V gene sequence: CDR1 ENHRY, CDR2 SYGVKD. V trimming: 5 bases; J trimming: 4 bases; junction bases outside the gene matches: 6. The sample holds one count of this clone. This clonotype was sampled from an adult with an advanced solid tumor such as melanoma, head and neck, liver or kidney cancer. The sample here was CD4+ or CD8+ T cells sorted from blood, taken in a trial of the OX40 agonist ivuxolimab. The chain uses TRBV10-3 and TRBJ2-3, with 13 bases that match TRBD2. Here the CDR3 DNA reads TGTGCCATCAGTAACCCGACTAGCGGGGGGCCAGATACGCAGTATTTT. Its translation: CAISNPTSGGPDTQYF.